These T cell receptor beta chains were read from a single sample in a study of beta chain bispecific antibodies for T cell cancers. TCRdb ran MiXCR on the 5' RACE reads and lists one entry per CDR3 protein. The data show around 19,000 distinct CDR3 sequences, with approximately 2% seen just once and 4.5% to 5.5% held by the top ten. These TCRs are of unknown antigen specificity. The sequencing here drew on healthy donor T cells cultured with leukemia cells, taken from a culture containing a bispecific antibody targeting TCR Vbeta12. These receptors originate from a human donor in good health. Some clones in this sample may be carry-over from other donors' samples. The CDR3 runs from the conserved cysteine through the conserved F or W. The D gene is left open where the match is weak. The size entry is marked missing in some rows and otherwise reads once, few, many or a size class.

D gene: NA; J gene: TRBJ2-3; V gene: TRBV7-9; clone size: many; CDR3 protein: CASSLAAGDSTDTQYF; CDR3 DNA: TGTGCCAGCAGCTTAGCAGCGGGCGATAGCACAGATACGCAGTATTTT
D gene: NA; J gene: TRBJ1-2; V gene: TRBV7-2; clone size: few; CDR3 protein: CATRMVGGYTF; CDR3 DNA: TGTGCCACACGTATGGTTGGTGGCTACACCTTC
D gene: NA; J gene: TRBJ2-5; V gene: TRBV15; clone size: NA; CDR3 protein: CATAGRGYFGETQYF; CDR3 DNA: TGTGCCACCGCGGGGAGAGGTTATTTCGGGGAGACCCAGTACTTC
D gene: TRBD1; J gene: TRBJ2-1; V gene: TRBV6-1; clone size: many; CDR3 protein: CASSVGQGTNNEQFF; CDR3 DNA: TGTGCCAGCAGTGTCGGACAGGGGACAAACAATGAGCAGTTCTTC
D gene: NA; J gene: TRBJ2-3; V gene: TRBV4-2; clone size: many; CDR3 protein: CASSLIGDTQYF; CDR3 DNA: TGTGCCAGCAGCCTCATAGGGGATACGCAGTATTTT
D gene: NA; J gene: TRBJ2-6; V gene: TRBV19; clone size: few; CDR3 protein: CASNPSGANVLTF; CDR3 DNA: TGTGCCAGTAACCCCTCTGGGGCCAACGTCCTGACTTTC
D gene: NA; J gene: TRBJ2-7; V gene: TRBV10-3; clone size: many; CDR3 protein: CAISTAEGTYEQYF; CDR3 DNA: TGTGCCATCAGTACAGCGGAGGGTACCTACGAGCAGTACTTC
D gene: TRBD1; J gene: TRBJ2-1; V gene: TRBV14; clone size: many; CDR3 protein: CASSQYLTGGSAVSYNEQFF; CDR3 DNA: TGTGCCAGCAGCCAATACCTTACAGGGGGCTCGGCTGTATCCTACAATGAGCAGTTCTTC
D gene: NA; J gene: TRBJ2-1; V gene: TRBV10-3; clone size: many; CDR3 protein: CAIWEGSSYNEQFF; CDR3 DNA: TGTGCCATCTGGGAAGGAAGCTCCTACAATGAGCAGTTCTTC
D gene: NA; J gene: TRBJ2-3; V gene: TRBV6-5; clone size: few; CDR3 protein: CASSLGDFRTDTQYF; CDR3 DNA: TGTGCCAGCAGTTTGGGGGACTTTAGAACAGATACGCAGTATTTT
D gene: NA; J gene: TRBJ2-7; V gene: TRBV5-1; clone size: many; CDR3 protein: CASSGQRVGEQYF; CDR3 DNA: TGCGCCAGCAGCGGCCAAAGGGTGGGCGAGCAGTACTTC
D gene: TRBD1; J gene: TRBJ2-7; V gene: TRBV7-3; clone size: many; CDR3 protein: CASSSGQTGGEQYF; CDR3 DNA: TGTGCCAGCAGCTCGGGACAGACAGGTGGTGAGCAGTACTTC
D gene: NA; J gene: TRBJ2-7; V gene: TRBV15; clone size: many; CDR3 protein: CATQHGAGPSYEQYF; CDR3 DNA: TGTGCCACCCAGCATGGGGCAGGTCCTTCCTACGAGCAGTACTTC
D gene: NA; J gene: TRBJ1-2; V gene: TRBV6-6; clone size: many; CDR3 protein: CASSAPGGLYGYTF; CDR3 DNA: TGTGCCAGCAGTGCCCCCGGGGGTCTATATGGCTACACCTTC
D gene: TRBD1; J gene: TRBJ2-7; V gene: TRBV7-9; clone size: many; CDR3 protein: CASSSRDRPSEQYF; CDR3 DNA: TGTGCCAGCAGCTCCCGGGACAGGCCTAGTGAGCAGTACTTC
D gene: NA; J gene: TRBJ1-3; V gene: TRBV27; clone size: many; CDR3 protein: CASSQAGTTGNTIYF; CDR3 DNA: TGTGCCAGCAGTCAGGCGGGGACAACTGGAAACACCATATATTTT
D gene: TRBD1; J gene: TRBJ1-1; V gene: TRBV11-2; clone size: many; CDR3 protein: CASSSEGTVTTEAFF; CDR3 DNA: TGTGCCAGCAGCTCCGAGGGGACAGTTACCACTGAAGCTTTCTTT
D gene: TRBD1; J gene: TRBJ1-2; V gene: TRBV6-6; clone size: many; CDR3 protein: CASGLFWDREEGGYTF; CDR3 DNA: TGTGCCAGCGGTTTATTCTGGGACAGGGAAGAAGGTGGCTACACCTTC
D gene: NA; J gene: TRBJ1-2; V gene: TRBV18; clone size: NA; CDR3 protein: CASSLGQANYGYTF; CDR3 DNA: TGTGCCAGCTCCCTCGGACAAGCTAACTATGGCTACACCTTC
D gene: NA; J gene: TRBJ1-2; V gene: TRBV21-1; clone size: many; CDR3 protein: CASSPRQGSANYGYTF; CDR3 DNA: TGTGCCAGCAGCCCCCGACAGGGTTCAGCTAACTATGGCTACACCTTC
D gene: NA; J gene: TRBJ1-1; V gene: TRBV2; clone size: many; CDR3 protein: CASRVGMNTEAFF; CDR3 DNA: TGTGCCAGCAGGGTAGGCATGAACACTGAAGCTTTCTTT
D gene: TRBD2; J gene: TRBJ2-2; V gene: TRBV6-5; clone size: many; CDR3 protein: CASSSHAVGGAGELFF; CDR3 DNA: TGTGCCAGCAGTTCCCATGCGGTTGGGGGGGCCGGGGAGCTGTTTTTT
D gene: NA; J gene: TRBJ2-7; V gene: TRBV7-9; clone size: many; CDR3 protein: CASSLRGADEQYF; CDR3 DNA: TGTGCCAGCAGCTTACGGGGTGCCGACGAGCAGTACTTC
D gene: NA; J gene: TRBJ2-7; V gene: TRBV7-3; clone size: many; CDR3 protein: CASSLGPQLSSEQYF; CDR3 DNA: TGTGCCAGCAGCTTAGGCCCTCAACTAAGTAGCGAGCAGTACTTC
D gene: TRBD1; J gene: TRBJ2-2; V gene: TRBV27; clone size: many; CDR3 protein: CASSSLQGAGELFF; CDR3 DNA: TGTGCCAGCAGTTCCTTACAGGGGGCCGGGGAGCTGTTTTTT
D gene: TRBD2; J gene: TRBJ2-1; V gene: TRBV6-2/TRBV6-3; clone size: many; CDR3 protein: CASSVSGGANEQFF; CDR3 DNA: TGTGCCAGCAGTGTTAGCGGGGGGGCCAATGAGCAGTTCTTC
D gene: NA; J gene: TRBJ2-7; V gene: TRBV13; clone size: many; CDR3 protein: CASSLRDYPYEQYF; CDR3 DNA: TGTGCCAGCAGCTTAAGGGATTATCCCTACGAGCAGTACTTC
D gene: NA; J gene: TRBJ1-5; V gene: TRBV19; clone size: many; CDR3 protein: CASNPSGGSNQPQHF; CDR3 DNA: TGTGCCAGTAACCCGTCGGGCGGAAGCAATCAGCCCCAGCATTTT
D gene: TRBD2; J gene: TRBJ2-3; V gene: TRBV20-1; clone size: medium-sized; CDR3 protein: CSARDLGDYFDTQYF; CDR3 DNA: TGCAGTGCTAGAGATTTGGGGGACTATTTCGATACGCAGTATTTT
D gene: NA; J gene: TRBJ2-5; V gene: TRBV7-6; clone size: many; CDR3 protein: CASSLLGVQMTETQYF; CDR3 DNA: TGTGCCAGCAGCTTACTCGGGGTACAGATGACAGAGACCCAGTACTTC
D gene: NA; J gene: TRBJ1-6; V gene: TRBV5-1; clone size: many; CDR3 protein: CASSLVVRSPLHF; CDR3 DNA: TGCGCCAGCAGCTTGGTTGTGCGTTCGCCCCTCCACTTT
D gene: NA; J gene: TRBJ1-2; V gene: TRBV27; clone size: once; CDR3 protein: CASSLSGTAYGYTF; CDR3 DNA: TGTGCCAGCAGTTTAAGCGGGACGGCCTATGGCTACACCTTC
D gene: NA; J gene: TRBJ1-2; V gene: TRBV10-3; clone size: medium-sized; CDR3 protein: CAISEAKPYGYTF; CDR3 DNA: TGTGCCATCAGTGAGGCGAAACCCTATGGCTACACCTTC
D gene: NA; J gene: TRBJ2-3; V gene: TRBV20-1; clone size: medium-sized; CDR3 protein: CSAQTKFGQYF; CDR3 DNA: TGCAGTGCTCAGACTAAATTTGGGCAGTATTTT
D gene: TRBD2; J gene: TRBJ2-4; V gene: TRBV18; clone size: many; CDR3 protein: CASSLLPPTSGGAENIQYF; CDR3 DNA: TGTGCCAGCTCACTCTTGCCCCCCACTAGCGGGGGGGCGGAAAACATTCAGTACTTC
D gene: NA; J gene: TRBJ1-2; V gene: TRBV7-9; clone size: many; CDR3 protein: CASSLDPGTDGYTF; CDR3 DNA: TGTGCCAGCAGCTTAGACCCGGGAACAGATGGCTACACCTTC
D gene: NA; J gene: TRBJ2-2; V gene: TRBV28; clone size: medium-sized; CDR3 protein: CASSPRQYTGELFF; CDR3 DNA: TGTGCCAGCAGTCCAAGACAGTACACCGGGGAGCTGTTTTTT
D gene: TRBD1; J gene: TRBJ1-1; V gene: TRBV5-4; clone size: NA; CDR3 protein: CASSLGQGIMNTEAFF; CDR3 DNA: TGTGCCAGCAGCCTGGGACAGGGTATTATGAACACTGAAGCTTTCTTT
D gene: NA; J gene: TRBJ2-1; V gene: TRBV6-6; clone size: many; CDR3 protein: CASSYSSWNEQFF; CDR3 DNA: TGTGCCAGCAGTTACTCGAGTTGGAATGAGCAGTTCTTC
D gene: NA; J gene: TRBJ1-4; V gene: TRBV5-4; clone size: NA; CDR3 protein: CASSLGRPNEKLFF; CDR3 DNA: TGTGCCAGCAGCTTGGGACGACCTAATGAAAAACTGTTTTTT
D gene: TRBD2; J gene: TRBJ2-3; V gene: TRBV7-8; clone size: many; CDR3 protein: CASSLGRGGRADTQYF; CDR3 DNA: TGTGCCAGCAGCTTAGGGCGGGGGGGCCGCGCAGATACGCAGTATTTT
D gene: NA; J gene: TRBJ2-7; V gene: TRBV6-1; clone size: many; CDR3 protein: CARGSSYEQYF; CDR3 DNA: TGTGCCCGGGGTTCATCCTACGAGCAGTACTTC
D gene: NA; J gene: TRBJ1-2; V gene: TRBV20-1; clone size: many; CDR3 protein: CSASLLWVIGIGYTF; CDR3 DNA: TGCAGTGCTAGTCTTCTTTGGGTTATCGGGATCGGCTACACCTTC
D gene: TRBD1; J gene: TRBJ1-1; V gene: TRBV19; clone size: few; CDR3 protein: CASSGQANTEAFF; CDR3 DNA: TGTGCCAGCTCCGGACAGGCGAACACTGAAGCTTTCTTT
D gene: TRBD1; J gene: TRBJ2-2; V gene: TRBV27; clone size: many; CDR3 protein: CASRDRGLGAGELFF; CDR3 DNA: TGTGCCAGTCGTGACAGGGGGCTGGGTGCCGGGGAGCTGTTTTTT
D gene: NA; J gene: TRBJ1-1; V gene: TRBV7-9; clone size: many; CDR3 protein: CASSPQMNTEAFF; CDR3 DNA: TGTGCCAGCAGCCCCCAGATGAACACTGAAGCTTTCTTT
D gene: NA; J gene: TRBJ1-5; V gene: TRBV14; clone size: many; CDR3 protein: CASSYRNQPQHF; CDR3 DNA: TGTGCCAGCAGTTACAGGAATCAGCCCCAGCATTTT
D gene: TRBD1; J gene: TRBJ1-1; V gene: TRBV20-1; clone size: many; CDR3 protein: CSARLLGGEAFF; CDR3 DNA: TGCAGTGCTAGGCTGTTAGGGGGCGAAGCTTTCTTT
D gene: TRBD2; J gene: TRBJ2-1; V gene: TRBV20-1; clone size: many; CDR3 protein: CSARRRGFNYNEQFF; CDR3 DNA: TGCAGTGCACGCAGGCGGGGGTTCAACTACAATGAGCAGTTCTTC
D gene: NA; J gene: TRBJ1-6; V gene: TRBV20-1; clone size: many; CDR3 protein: CSARDRGLGNSPLHF; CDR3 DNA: TGCAGTGCTAGAGACCGGGGCCTAGGAAATTCACCCCTCCACTTT
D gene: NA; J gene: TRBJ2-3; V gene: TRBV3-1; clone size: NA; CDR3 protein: CASSQVVVSEGSDTQYF; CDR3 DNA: TGTGCCAGCAGCCAAGTTGTGGTCAGCGAGGGGTCAGATACGCAGTATTTT
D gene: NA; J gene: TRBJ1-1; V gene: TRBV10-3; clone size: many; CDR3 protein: CALRVGSEAFF; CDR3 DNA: TGTGCCCTCCGGGTAGGGTCTGAAGCTTTCTTT
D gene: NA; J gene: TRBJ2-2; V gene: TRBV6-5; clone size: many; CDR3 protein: CASTPGALSGELFF; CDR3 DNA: TGTGCCAGCACCCCAGGGGCCCTGTCCGGGGAGCTGTTTTTT
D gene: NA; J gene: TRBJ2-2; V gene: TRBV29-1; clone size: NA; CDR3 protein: CSAAQEDTGELFF; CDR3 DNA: TGCAGCGCCGCACAGGAAGACACCGGGGAGCTGTTTTTT
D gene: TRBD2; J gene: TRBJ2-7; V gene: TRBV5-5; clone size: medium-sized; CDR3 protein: CASSFASGGAYEQYF; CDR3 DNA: TGTGCCAGCAGCTTTGCTAGCGGGGGGGCGTACGAGCAGTACTTC
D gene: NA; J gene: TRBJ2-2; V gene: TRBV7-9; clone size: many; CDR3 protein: CASSEGLTGELFF; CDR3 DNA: TGTGCCAGCAGCGAGGGTCTCACCGGGGAGCTGTTTTTT
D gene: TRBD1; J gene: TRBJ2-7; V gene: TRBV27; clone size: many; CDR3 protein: CASSSRGQGFEQYF; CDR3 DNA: TGTGCCAGCAGTTCCCGGGGACAGGGCTTCGAGCAGTACTTC
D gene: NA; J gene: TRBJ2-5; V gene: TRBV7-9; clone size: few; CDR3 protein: CASSRTPSETQYF; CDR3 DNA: TGTGCCAGCAGTCGCACCCCCTCCGAGACCCAGTACTTC
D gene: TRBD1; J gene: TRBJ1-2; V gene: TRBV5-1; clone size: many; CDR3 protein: CASSSRDRLYGYTF; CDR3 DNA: TGCGCCAGCAGCTCCCGGGACAGGTTATATGGCTACACCTTC